This TCR beta chain was sequenced during a study of T cell responses to AZD1222 COVID-19 vaccine. Sequenced by immunoSEQ multiplex PCR; TCRdb stores in-frame clones only, minus some. The top ten hold 7.5% to 9.5% of the sample, which has approximately 140,000 clones, about 90% seen once. Findings and limits, study-wide: Repertoire samples came only from after the peak T cell response. Females outnumbered males among donors, who were mostly white British; clonal diversity was possibly underestimated.

V gave up 4 bases and J gave up 5 bases, with 10 bases separating them. The CDR3 covers 13 residues. CDR1 is SGHDT and CDR2 is YYEEEE in the germline V gene. This clone was detected only once. Antigen unknown. The TCR was taken from an adult who received the MenACWY meningococcal vaccine as a control. Sequenced here: peripheral blood, sampled 28 days after the second dose of the MenACWY control vaccine. This sequence joins TRBV5-6 and TRBJ1-5; possible D gene TRBD1, 5 bases. The CDR3 DNA reads TGTGCCAGCAGCCGGACAACCGATCAGCCCCAGCATTTT. This codes for CASSRTTDQPQHF.